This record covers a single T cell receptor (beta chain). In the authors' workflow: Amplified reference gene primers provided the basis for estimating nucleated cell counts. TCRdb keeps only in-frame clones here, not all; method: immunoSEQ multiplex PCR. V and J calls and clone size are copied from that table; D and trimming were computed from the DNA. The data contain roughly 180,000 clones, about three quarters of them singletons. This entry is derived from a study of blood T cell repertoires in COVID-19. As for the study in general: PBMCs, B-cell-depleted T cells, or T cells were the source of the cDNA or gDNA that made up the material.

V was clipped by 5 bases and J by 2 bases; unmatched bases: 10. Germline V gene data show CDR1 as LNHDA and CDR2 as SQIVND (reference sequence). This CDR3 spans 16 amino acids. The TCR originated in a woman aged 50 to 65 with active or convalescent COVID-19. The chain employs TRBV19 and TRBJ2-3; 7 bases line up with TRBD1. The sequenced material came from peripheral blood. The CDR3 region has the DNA TGTGCCAGTAGTGGAAGGGACAGCAGACTCACAGATACGCAGTATTTT. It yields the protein CASSGRDSRLTDTQYF.